This entry lists 13 T cell receptor beta chains sequenced from one sample in a study of cytotoxic CD8 clonotypes in ibrutinib-treated CLL. Data came from immunoSEQ multiplex PCR; TCRdb stores just in-frame clones and leaves some out. This table has about 4,000 clones, approximately 80% appearing once. The sequencing here drew on PBMCs, taken before ibrutinib treatment. The source is a human donor with chronic lymphocytic leukemia.

The genes are TRBV27 and TRBJ1-5; D may be TRBD1 (6 bases). The V gene's germline CDR1 is MNHEY and CDR2 SMNVEV (reference sequence). The CDR3 loop spans 15 amino acids. The germline V and J ends were trimmed by 0 bases and 4 bases, with 10 bases remaining between them. CDR3 region: CASSLSLGHNQPQHF. CDR3 in DNA: TGTGCCAGCAGTTTATCGTTGGGACATAATCAGCCCCAGCATTTT.

The chain is built from TRBV28 and TRBJ1-3; 7 bases match TRBD1. Per germline, CDR1 MDHEN and CDR2 SYDVKM. The CDR3 runs to 16 residues. The V segment lost 1 base and the J segment 3 bases; nucleotides outside the gene matches: 6. CDR3 nucleotides: TGTGCCAGCAGTTTATCGGCGACAGGGAGTGGAAACACCATATATTTT. It yields the protein CASSLSATGSGNTIYF.

The rearrangement links TRBV5-1 to TRBJ2-2, with 7 bases aligning to TRBD1. The CDR3 totals 14 residues. The germline V gene has CDR1 SGHRS and CDR2 YFSETQ. Trimming cost V 3 bases and J 7 bases; bases outside gene matches: 6. CDR3 region: CASSYLQGSGELFF. The DNA of the CDR3 is TGCGCCAGCAGCTACCTACAGGGGAGCGGGGAGCTGTTTTTT.

V and J are TRBV16 and TRBJ1-5; 8 bases line up with TRBD1. After removal of 2 bases from V and 7 bases from J, the junction contained 7 bases not matched to a gene. The CDR3 sequence is 15 residues long. Germline V CDR1 and CDR2: KGHSY, FQNENV. As DNA, the CDR3 is TGTGCCAGCAGCCAAGGAGGACAGGGTGGACAGCCCCAGCATTTT. Its protein product is CASSQGGQGGQPQHF. The full variable domain, its missing parts supplied by reference TRBV16 and TRBJ1-5, is GEEVAQTPKHLVRGEGQKAKLYCAPIKGHSYVFWYQQVLKNEFKFLISFQNENVFDETGMPKERFSAKCLPNSPCSLEIQATKLEDSAVYFCASSQGGQGGQPQHFGDGTRLSIL.

The chain couples TRBV19 to TRBJ2-1, with D perhaps TRBD1 (7 bases). Germline-derived CDR1 and CDR2 are LNHDA and SQIVND (reference sequence). V shed 7 bases and J shed 8 bases, with 24 bases lying between them. The CDR3 is 16 amino acids. The CDR3 here is CASTAQRRGLGDEQFF. The CDR3 DNA sequence: TGTGCCAGTACCGCTCAAAGGAGGGGGCTAGGCGATGAGCAGTTCTTC.

The V and J genes are TRBV30 and TRBJ1-3; D uncertain. Germline CDR1 is GTSNPN and CDR2 is SVGIG (reference sequence). V lost 1 base to trimming and J lost 4 bases, with 2 bases between them. The CDR3 covers 11 residues. DNA for the CDR3: TGTGCCTGGAGTGCAGGAAACACCATATATTTT. It translates to CAWSAGNTIYF.

The CDR3 sequence is CASTAGRQLGGYTF. The CDR3 DNA follows: TGTGCCAGTACCGCAGGCAGGCAGTTGGGAGGCTACACCTTC. J is TRBJ1-2 and V is TRBV19; D uncertain. The CDR3 has 14 residues. CDR1 is LNHDA, CDR2 SQIVND, per germline (reference sequence). Trimming removed 7 bases at V and 8 bases at J, with 20 bases between.

This chain connects TRBV19 to TRBJ2-1; 14 bases line up with TRBD2. CDR1 is LNHDA, CDR2 SQIVND, per germline (reference sequence). The length of the CDR3 is 16 residues. V shed 5 bases, J shed 8 bases, and the junction held 8 bases outside the gene matches. The CDR3 reads CASSSRLAGGQDEQFF. The DNA of the CDR3 is TGTGCCAGTAGTTCGCGACTAGCGGGAGGGCAGGATGAGCAGTTCTTC.

The chain is built from TRBV10-3 and TRBJ2-5; 8 bases line up with TRBD2. The CDR3 extends over 15 amino acids. Germline trimming cut 11 bases from V and 2 bases from J; bases unmatched to any gene: 13. The V gene's germline CDR1 is ENHRY and CDR2 SYGVKD. In DNA, the CDR3 is TGTGCCTCGGAGGTGGCGGGAGGACGGCAAGAGACCCAGTACTTC. It codes for CASEVAGGRQETQYF.

The rearrangement joins TRBV5-5 to TRBJ2-7, with D perhaps TRBD2 (5 bases). The CDR3 contains 15 residues. The germline gives CDR1 SGHKS, CDR2 YYEKEE (reference sequence). Trimming left V 1 base short and J 4 bases short, with 15 bases between. DNA for the CDR3: TGTGCCAGCAGCTTGTGGTCTAGTCGGGAATACGAGCAGTACTTC. It codes for CASSLWSSREYEQYF. Drawing the rest from reference TRBV5-5 and TRBJ2-7, the complete variable domain is DAGVTQSPTHLIKTRGQQVTLRCSPISGHKSVSWYQQVLGQGPQFIFQYYEKEERGRGNFPDRFSARQFPNYSSELNVNALLLGDSALYLCASSLWSSREYEQYFGPGTRLTVT.

This chain uses TRBV7-2 with TRBJ2-7, with D perhaps TRBD1 or TRBD2 (5 bases each). V lost 1 base and J lost 1, with 11 bases in between. Germline CDR1 SGHTA, CDR2 FQGNSA. The CDR3 has 15 amino acids. The CDR3 loop reads CASSLGRTPSYEQYF. Here the CDR3 DNA reads TGTGCCAGCAGCTTAGGGAGGACACCTTCCTACGAGCAGTACTTC.

This clone was seen only once. CDR3 nucleotides: TGTGCCAGCAGCCCGGGACAGGGGGCGAAAGAGACCCAGTACTTC. Encoded protein: CASSPGQGAKETQYF. The rearrangement links TRBV14 to TRBJ2-5; 12 bases are a match to TRBD1. The germline CDR1 and CDR2 sequences are SGHDN and FVKESK. The CDR3 loop spans 15 amino acids. The V and J ends lost 4 bases and 3 bases, in that order; junction bases with no gene match: 3.

Turning to this clone: A junction boundary mismatches the germline segment, possibly from a read error. This sequence joins TRBV5-4 and TRBJ2-1; possible D gene TRBD2, 6 bases. This CDR3 has 15 amino acids. Germline lookup yields CDR1 SGHNT and CDR2 YYREEE (reference sequence). CDR3 loop: CASSLAAGSDNEQFF. The CDR3 DNA sequence: TGTGCCAGCAGCTTGGCAGCGGGCTCCGACAATGAGCAGTTCTTC.